What follows are 17 T cell receptor beta chains derived from one specimen sequenced in a study of blood T cell repertoires in COVID-19 (TCRdb year 2020). To prepare the library, the immunoSEQ multiplex PCR assay was applied. TCRdb holds this immuneACCESS table with in-frame rearrangements only. Some clones are missing; in checked studies, unresolved V genes explain under half, and the rest has no known cause. This sample gives roughly 200,000 clones in total; roughly 80% of them show up just once. The ten biggest clones cover about 10% of the sample. Sequencing was carried out using PBMCs or T cells enriched from blood (not recorded which). These receptors all come from a man aged 35 to 55 who had recovered from COVID-19.

The V and J genes are TRBV4-3 and TRBJ1-2, with D possibly TRBD1 on 5 matching bases. This CDR3 region has 16 residues. Trimming pared 0 bases from V and 4 bases from J, leaving 15 bases between. Germline V gene sequence: CDR1 LGHNA, CDR2 YSLEER. CDR3 residues: CASSQELRTPAYGYTF. The CDR3 DNA follows: TGCGCCAGCAGCCAAGAATTGAGGACACCGGCCTATGGCTACACCTTC.

The V call is TRBV25-1, the J call TRBJ2-7; maybe TRBD1 (5 bases). CDR1 MGHDK and CDR2 SYGVNS come from the germline V gene. The CDR3 runs to 13 residues. V was trimmed by 7 bases and J by 0 bases, leaving 10 bases between them. The CDR3 protein is CASNFQGSYEQYF. In nucleotides, the CDR3 is TGTGCCAGCAATTTCCAGGGCTCCTACGAGCAGTACTTC.

The J gene is TRBJ1-2, the V gene TRBV3-1 (or the pseudogene TRBV3-2); the D gene is possibly TRBD1 (5 bases). CDR3 length: 15 residues. Germline-derived CDR1 and CDR2 are LGHDT and YNNKEL (reference sequence). With 0 bases removed from V and 7 bases from J, the gap between germline ends came to 15 bases. The CDR3 DNA follows: TGTGCCAGCAGCCAAGAGGTACAGGTTCTCTTTGGCTACACCTTC. It encodes CASSQEVQVLFGYTF.

This clone appeared once. The CDR3 loop reads CASSRGAGGNTDTQYF. The DNA of the CDR3 is TGTGCCAGCAGCCGGGGGGCGGGAGGGAACACAGATACGCAGTATTTT. V usage is TRBV9 and J usage is TRBJ2-3; 9 bases align to TRBD2. Unmatched junction bases numbered 8, after V lost 4 bases and J lost 2 bases. The CDR3 extends over 16 amino acids. In germline, CDR1 is SGDLS, CDR2 YYNGEE.

The gene calls are TRBV28 and TRBJ1-2; 7 bases are a match to TRBD1. The CDR3 spans 18 residues. After removal of 5 bases from V and 1 base from J, the junction contained 16 bases not matched to a gene. Per the germline V gene, CDR1 is MDHEN and CDR2 is SYDVKM. In DNA, the CDR3 is TGTGCCAGCAGTCGCGGATCAATAACAGGGGATTATAACTATGGCTACACCTTC. Translation: CASSRGSITGDYNYGYTF.

The chain uses TRBV5-6 and TRBJ2-7; 12 bases are shared with TRBD1. J was trimmed by 5 bases and V by 3 bases; bases with no gene match: 3. This CDR3 comprises 14 residues. Germline-derived CDR1 and CDR2 are SGHDT and YYEEEE. The CDR3 here is CASSSGQGADEQYF. CDR3 nucleotide sequence: TGTGCCAGCAGCTCGGGACAGGGGGCCGACGAGCAGTACTTC.

This clone was seen just once. The V gene is TRBV6-1, the J gene TRBJ1-5; D unclear. The CDR3 extends over 14 amino acids. V shed 1 base and J shed 6 bases, with 10 bases lying between them. Germline CDR1 MNHNS, CDR2 SASEGT. CDR3 sequence reads: CASSEGWLVQPQHF. DNA of the CDR3: TGTGCCAGCAGTGAAGGGTGGCTGGTTCAGCCCCAGCATTTT.

In its sample, this clone was seen a few times. Here the CDR3 reads CAISEPRQPYGYTF. Here the CDR3 DNA reads TGTGCCATCAGTGAGCCCCGACAGCCATATGGCTACACCTTC. This chain connects TRBV10-3 to TRBJ1-2; D possibly corresponds to TRBD1 (5 bases). The V gene's germline CDR1 is ENHRY and CDR2 SYGVKD. V lost 2 bases to trimming and J lost 5 bases, with 12 bases between them. CDR3 size: 14 residues.

The J gene is TRBJ2-1, the V gene TRBV27; 7 bases are shared with TRBD2. The V segment lost 2 bases and the J segment 4 bases; nucleotides outside the gene matches: 11. Germline values: CDR1 MNHEY, CDR2 SMNVEV (reference sequence). The CDR3 is 17 residues long. Here the CDR3 reads CASSLTPPREEYNEQFF. DNA of the CDR3: TGTGCCAGCAGTTTAACCCCCCCCCGGGAGGAGTACAATGAGCAGTTCTTC.

The chain uses TRBV7-2 and TRBJ2-1, with 13 bases lining up with TRBD2. This CDR3 comprises 16 residues. Per germline, CDR1 SGHTA and CDR2 FQGNSA. Trimming took 4 bases from V and 7 from J; bases not matched to a gene: 7. The CDR3 loop is CASSSGLAGVLNEQFF. CDR3 DNA: TGTGCCAGCAGCTCAGGACTAGCGGGAGTTTTGAATGAGCAGTTCTTC.

This rearrangement joins TRBV7-2 to TRBJ2-1; tentatively, D is TRBD1 (6 bases). This CDR3 spans 14 amino acids. Between the trimmed V and J ends, which lost 1 base and 12 bases, there was a span of 16 bases. Germline-derived CDR1 and CDR2 are SGHTA and FQGNSA. In DNA, the CDR3 is TGTGCCAGCAGCTTAGATGTTAGGGGGAAAGGGCAGTTCTTC. Its protein is CASSLDVRGKGQFF.

The chain uses TRBV18 and TRBJ2-1; 10 bases agree with TRBD2. CDR1 is KGHSH, CDR2 LQKENI, per germline. With V trimmed by 6 bases and J by 3 bases, 8 bases remained unmatched. This CDR3 is 16 amino acids long. CDR3 sequence (DNA): TGTGCCAGCTCCTCAGGGGGACTAGCGAACTACAATGAGCAGTTCTTC. Translated: CASSSGGLANYNEQFF.

The CDR3 loop reads CASSPRTGIDLYGYTF. The DNA for the CDR3 is TGTGCCAGCAGCCCCCGGACAGGGATAGACCTCTATGGCTACACCTTC. The gene calls are TRBV7-8 and TRBJ1-2; 8 bases line up with TRBD1. The CDR3 has 16 residues. Trimming removed 5 bases from V and 4 bases from J; junction bases left unmatched: 12. Germline CDR1 is SGHVS and CDR2 is FQNEAQ. Looking up the rest from reference TRBV7-8 and TRBJ1-2 gives the full variable domain: GAGVSQSPRYKVAKRGQDVALRCDPISGHVSLFWYQQALGQGPEFLTYFQNEAQLDKSGLPSDRFFAERPEGSVSTLKIQRTQQEDSAVYLCASSPRTGIDLYGYTFGSGTRLTVV.

The chain couples TRBV5-1 to TRBJ2-1; D perhaps matches TRBD2 (6 bases). Germline V CDR1 and CDR2: SGHRS, YFSETQ. This CDR3 region has 16 residues. Trimming pared 0 bases from V and 7 bases from J, leaving 17 bases between. The CDR3 bases are TGCGCCAGCAGCTTGGCCGGGGGTGGCGGAACTAATGAGCAGTTCTTC. It encodes CASSLAGGGGTNEQFF. The full variable domain, rest sourced from reference TRBV5-1 and TRBJ2-1, is KAGVTQTPRYLIKTRGQQVTLSCSPISGHRSVSWYQQTPGQGLQFLFEYFSETQRNKGNFPGRFSGRQFSNSRSEMNVSTLELGDSALYLCASSLAGGGGTNEQFFGPGTRLTVL.

This sequence joins TRBV9 and TRBJ1-3; weak D call: TRBD1 (6 bases). The CDR3 has 14 amino acids. Germline values: CDR1 SGDLS, CDR2 YYNGEE. V dropped 1 base and J dropped 4 bases, with 9 bases sitting between them. CDR3 bases: TGTGCCAGCAGCGTATCTCAGGGGGGAAACACCATATATTTT. This encodes CASSVSQGGNTIYF. The full variable domain, completed using reference TRBV9 and TRBJ1-3, is DSGVTQTPKHLITATGQRVTLRCSPRSGDLSVYWYQQSLDQGLQFLIQYYNGEERAKGNILERFSAQQFPDLHSELNLSSLELGDSALYFCASSVSQGGNTIYFGEGSWLTVV.

J is TRBJ2-7 and V is TRBV10-1; 8 bases align to TRBD1. There are 14 residues in the CDR3. Trimming removed 4 bases from V and 3 bases from J; junction bases left unmatched: 5. Per the germline V gene, CDR1 is WNHNN and CDR2 is SYGVQD (reference sequence). The CDR3 spells CASSADRGDYEQYF. CDR3 in DNA: TGCGCCAGCAGTGCCGACAGGGGTGACTACGAGCAGTACTTC.

There are a few counts of this clone. This chain links TRBV5-1 with TRBJ1-1, with D hard to call. Germline assignment: CDR1 SGHRS and CDR2 YFSETQ. The CDR3 contains 14 residues. V lost 0 bases and J 5 bases, leaving 11 bases between the germline ends. CDR3 bases: TGCGCCAGCAGCTTGGGTGAGGGAAGAACTGAAGCTTTCTTT. Translated, it gives CASSLGEGRTEAFF.